One TCR beta chain is described in this entry. Trimming stripped 5 bases from V and 4 bases from J, with 15 bases between. Germline V gene lookup returns CDR1 SEHNR and CDR2 FQNEAQ (reference sequence). The CDR3 has 15 amino acids. The use of a sample-barcoded 5' primer and a J-beta primer mix characterized a second PCR of roughly 7 to 11 cycles. TCRdb analysed the 5' RACE reads with MiXCR anew, one entry per CDR3 protein. The sample contains about 780,000 distinct CDR3 sequences, 25% to 30% of which appear only once. This entry belongs to a study of blood T cells in healthy people across ages. This same sample was also part of a study on T cells of mothers and their children. That work states: In each mother, TCR beta CDR3 reads exceeded 10 million; in each child, they numbered approximately 3 million.

What was sequenced was blood. The clonotype was recovered from a boy between 10 and 17 years old in good health. The chain has TRBV7-9 and TRBJ2-1; D is perhaps TRBD1 (6 bases). Here the CDR3 reads CASSTRQERYNEQFF. The CDR3 DNA is TGTGCCAGCAGCACCAGACAGGAGAGGTACAATGAGCAGTTCTTC.